The 29 T cell receptor beta chains presented below share a single source sample, sequenced in a study of T cell responses to AZD1222 COVID-19 vaccine. TCRdb keeps only in-frame clones here, not all; method: immunoSEQ multiplex PCR. The table includes approximately 83,000 clones, about 89% detected once. The source material was peripheral blood, sampled on day 0 of MenACWY control vaccination. All receptors come from an adult in good health.

This clone showed up just a few times. The V gene is TRBV9, the J gene TRBJ1-2, with TRBD1 as a possible D gene (6 bases). Trimming stripped 3 bases from V and 8 bases from J, with 20 bases between. CDR1 and CDR2 (germline): SGDLS, YYNGEE. The CDR3 sequence is 15 residues long. The CDR3 bases are TGTGCCAGCAGCGGGTCTAATATGGGGGGCCAGGGCTACACCTTC. Protein product: CASSGSNMGGQGYTF.

This chain connects TRBV18 to TRBJ2-2; TRBD1 matches at 10 bases. Trimming cost V 3 bases and J 5 bases; bases outside gene matches: 3. The CDR3 spans 15 residues. From germline, CDR1 is KGHSH and CDR2 LQKENI. The CDR3 DNA sequence: TGTGCCAGCTCACCCCCGGGACAGGGGACCGGGGAGCTGTTTTTT. This codes for CASSPPGQGTGELFF.

The CDR3: CASSLGRTGSYGYTF. The CDR3 nucleotides read TGCGCCAGCAGCTTGGGTCGGACAGGGAGCTATGGCTACACCTTC. V and J are TRBV5-1 and TRBJ1-2; 8 positions agree with TRBD1. Trimming took 0 bases from V and 4 from J; bases not matched to a gene: 5. CDR3 length: 15 residues. Germline CDR1 reads SGHRS; CDR2 reads YFSETQ. Variable domain in full (rest from reference TRBV5-1 and TRBJ1-2): KAGVTQTPRYLIKTRGQQVTLSCSPISGHRSVSWYQQTPGQGLQFLFEYFSETQRNKGNFPGRFSGRQFSNSRSEMNVSTLELGDSALYLCASSLGRTGSYGYTFGSGTRLTVV.

The V gene is TRBV7-9, the J gene TRBJ2-7; 10 bases map to TRBD2. Germline V gene sequence: CDR1 SEHNR, CDR2 FQNEAQ (reference sequence). V dropped 0 bases and J dropped 3; count of bases not matched to a gene: 2. This CDR3 has 15 residues. The CDR3, as DNA: TGTGCCAGCAGCTTAGCGGCTAGCGGGAGCTACGAGCAGTACTTC. Translated: CASSLAASGSYEQYF.

CDR3 sequence reads: CASTPRGKQNYEQYF. The CDR3 nucleotides are TGTGCCAGCACCCCTCGGGGTAAACAGAACTACGAGCAGTACTTC. The chain uses TRBV6-5 and TRBJ2-7; TRBD2 might be the D (5 bases). The CDR3 loop spans 15 amino acids. Germline V gives CDR1 MNHEY, CDR2 SVGAGI. Trimming cost V 7 bases and J 3 bases, with 19 bases left between them.

This clone showed up just once. The chain uses TRBV19 and TRBJ1-5; 7 bases fit TRBD1. This CDR3 region has 13 residues. J was trimmed by 5 bases and V by 7 bases; bases with no gene match: 5. Germline V CDR1 and CDR2: LNHDA, SQIVND (reference sequence). CDR3 in amino acids: CASKGGLYQPQHF. DNA of the CDR3: TGTGCCAGTAAAGGGGGCCTGTATCAGCCCCAGCATTTT. The variable domain in full, completed from reference TRBV19 and TRBJ1-5, reads DGGITQSPKYLFRKEGQNVTLSCEQNLNHDAMYWYRQDPGQGLRLIYYSQIVNDFQKGDIAEGYSVSREKKESFPLTVTSAQKNPTAFYLCASKGGLYQPQHFGDGTRLSIL.

This chain links TRBV3-1 (or the pseudogene TRBV3-2) with TRBJ1-1; 7 bases are shared with TRBD1. This CDR3 contains 12 residues. V was pared by 4 bases and J by 8 bases, with 4 bases of the junction left unmatched. Germline CDR1 LGHDT, CDR2 YNNKEL (reference sequence). The CDR3 protein is CASSLEGQEAFF. The CDR3 DNA reads TGTGCCAGCAGCCTCGAGGGACAGGAAGCTTTCTTT.

The chain employs TRBV11-2 and TRBJ1-4; tentatively, D is TRBD1 (5 bases). The V end lost 4 bases, the J end lost 5 bases, and 11 bases lay between the germline ends. Germline CDR1 SGHAT, CDR2 FQNNGV. The CDR3 covers 14 residues. CDR3 region: CASSSDTLNEKLFF. Here the CDR3 DNA reads TGTGCCAGCAGCTCGGACACCCTGAATGAAAAACTGTTTTTT.

The chain couples TRBV21-1 to TRBJ2-7; the D call TRBD2 from the table was never checked on the DNA. TRBV21-1 is flagged as a pseudogene. CDR3 length: 14 amino acids. The CDR3 protein is CATAVLPLYYEQYF. CDR3 in DNA: TGTGCCACCGCCGTTCTTCCCCTATACTACGAGCAGTACTTC.

V is TRBV4-1 and J is TRBJ1-4, with 7 bases matching TRBD1. The ends lost 0 bases at V and 13 bases at J; junction bases unmatched: 8. This CDR3 has 14 amino acids. Looked up from germline, CDR1 is MGHRA and CDR2 is YSYEKL. The CDR3 reads CASSQDDRQGRLFF. Written as DNA, the CDR3 is TGCGCCAGCAGCCAAGATGACCGACAGGGAAGACTGTTTTTT.

The gene calls are TRBV4-2 and TRBJ2-7; 11 bases fit TRBD2. CDR1 LGHNA and CDR2 YNFKEQ come from the germline V gene. The CDR3 runs to 16 residues. With V trimmed by 1 base and J by 4 bases, 6 bases remained unmatched. Here the CDR3 reads CASSQVGTSGEYEQYF. Written as DNA, the CDR3 is TGTGCCAGCAGCCAAGTCGGGACTAGCGGAGAATACGAGCAGTACTTC.

This chain connects TRBV12-3 or TRBV12-4 to TRBJ1-3; D gene uncertain. V was trimmed by 2 bases and J by 4 bases, leaving 3 bases between them. This CDR3 contains 12 residues. The DNA for the CDR3 is TGTGCCAGCAGTTTACAAGGAAACACCATATATTTT. This sequence encodes CASSLQGNTIYF.

The chain carries TRBV10-2 and TRBJ1-2; tentative D call: TRBD1 (6 bases). The CDR3 sequence is 15 residues long. CDR1 WSHSY and CDR2 SAAADI come from the germline V gene. Deletions cut 2 bases from V and 0 bases from J, with 10 bases between. CDR3 sequence (DNA): TGCGCCAGCAGTGAGCAGGGGTTTGCTAACTATGGCTACACCTTC. Amino acids: CASSEQGFANYGYTF.

This clone was recorded only once. V usage is TRBV12-3 or TRBV12-4 and J usage is TRBJ1-5; 7 bases match TRBD1. The ends lost 6 bases at V and 7 bases at J; junction bases unmatched: 6. The CDR3 runs to 13 residues. The DNA for the CDR3 is TGTGCCAGCAGGCAAACAGGGGACCAGCCCCAGCATTTT. Protein product: CASRQTGDQPQHF.

The chain employs TRBV5-1 and TRBJ1-1; D is possibly TRBD1 (5 bases). Deletions cut 4 bases from V and 3 bases from J, with 16 bases between. Germline V gene lookup returns CDR1 SGHRS and CDR2 YFSETQ. The CDR3 runs to 15 residues. CDR3 coding DNA: TGCGCCAGCAGCCGGCAGACAGCTGTGGACACTGAAGCTTTCTTT. This codes for CASSRQTAVDTEAFF.

V usage is TRBV21-1 and J usage is TRBJ2-3; the table assigns TRBD2, which was not confirmed against the DNA. TRBV21-1 counts as a pseudogene. The CDR3 contains 14 residues. This chain's CDR3 is CASSTDLAVDTQYF. CDR3 sequence (DNA): TGTGCCAGCAGCACTGATCTAGCAGTCGATACGCAGTATTTT.

The V gene is TRBV7-6, the J gene TRBJ2-3; tentatively, D is TRBD2 (5 bases). The CDR3 has 15 amino acids. The germline V gene has CDR1 SGHVS and CDR2 FNYEAQ. V lost 5 bases to trimming and J lost 6 bases, with 18 bases between them. CDR3 nucleotides: TGTGCCAGCAGCAGCGGTGGCCGACTCCTTGATACGCAGTATTTT. It specifies CASSSGGRLLDTQYF. Filled out from reference TRBV7-6 and TRBJ2-3, the complete variable domain reads GAGVSQSPRYKVTKRGQDVALRCDPISGHVSLYWYRQALGQGPEFLTYFNYEAQQDKSGLPNDRFSAERPEGSISTLTIQRTEQRDSAMYRCASSSGGRLLDTQYFGPGTRLTVL.

V gene TRBV15 combines with J gene TRBJ2-1, with 9 nucleotides matching TRBD1. This CDR3 is 14 amino acids long. Germline assignment: CDR1 LNHNV and CDR2 YYDKDF (reference sequence). V was clipped by 5 bases and J by 6 bases; unmatched bases: 5. The CDR3 region has the DNA TGTGCCACCAGCTATGACAGGGGGATCAATGAGCAGTTCTTC. This encodes CATSYDRGINEQFF.

The V call is TRBV29-1, the J call TRBJ1-6; TRBD1 matches at 10 bases. The V and J ends lost 5 bases and 7 bases, in that order; junction bases with no gene match: 2. The CDR3 sequence is 13 residues long. CDR1 and CDR2 (germline): SQVTM, ANQGSEA. The CDR3: CSVRGQGNSPLHF. DNA of the CDR3: TGCAGCGTTAGGGGACAGGGGAATTCACCCCTCCACTTT.

The chain is built from TRBV14 and TRBJ1-1; 8 bases are shared with TRBD1. V was pared by 1 base and J by 10 bases, with 11 bases of the junction left unmatched. The CDR3 runs 15 residues. Germline V CDR1 and CDR2: SGHDN, FVKESK. The CDR3 region is CASSQARTGSVRAFF. The CDR3 coding sequence is TGTGCCAGCAGCCAAGCGAGGACAGGGTCCGTAAGAGCTTTCTTT.

This clone was found once. The chain is built from TRBV14 and TRBJ1-5, with a tentative D call TRBD1 (5 bases). The germline V gene encodes CDR1 SGHDN and CDR2 FVKESK. Trimming shortened V by 1 base and J by 11 bases, and 12 bases separated the two germline ends. The CDR3 is made up of 13 amino acids. The CDR3 DNA sequence: TGTGCCAGCAGCCAAGCCGGGGCTCCGGCCCAGCATTTT. It codes for CASSQAGAPAQHF.

This clone turned up a few times. Additional DNA sequences in this sample encode the identical CDR3. The chain uses TRBV14 and TRBJ1-6; possible D gene TRBD1, 5 bases. There are 15 residues in the CDR3. From germline, CDR1 is SGHDN and CDR2 FVKESK. Trimming took 0 bases from V and 10 from J, leaving 13 bases between them. Written as DNA, the CDR3 is TGTGCCAGCAGCCAAGATCCGGCAGGGAAGTCACCCCTCCACTTT. As protein: CASSQDPAGKSPLHF.

The chain carries TRBV28 and TRBJ1-6, with D possibly matching TRBD1 (6 bases). Per germline, CDR1 MDHEN and CDR2 SYDVKM. The CDR3 is 15 residues long. Trimming shortened V by 5 bases and J by 7 bases, and 15 bases separated the two germline ends. CDR3 sequence: CASSVNQGTNSPLHF. The CDR3 DNA reads as TGTGCCAGCAGTGTTAATCAGGGGACGAATTCACCCCTCCACTTT.

This rearrangement joins TRBV2 to TRBJ2-5; unclear D gene. V shed 7 bases and J shed 2 bases, with 11 bases lying between them. Germline assignment: CDR1 SNHLY and CDR2 FYNNEI. This CDR3 comprises 13 residues. The CDR3 DNA reads TGTGCCAGCACGTACCGACTGCAAGAGACCCAGTACTTC. The encoded protein is CASTYRLQETQYF.

The V gene is TRBV30, the J gene TRBJ1-2; no clear D gene. Germline lookup yields CDR1 GTSNPN and CDR2 SVGIG (reference sequence). The CDR3 length is 15 residues. V was trimmed by 0 bases and J by 6 bases, leaving 17 bases between them. This chain's CDR3 is CAWSVLLGGQDGYTF. CDR3 DNA sequence: TGTGCCTGGAGTGTACTGCTGGGCGGTCAAGATGGCTACACCTTC.

The chain carries TRBV5-1 and TRBJ2-2; a weak D match, TRBD2 (5 bases). CDR1 and CDR2 (germline): SGHRS, YFSETQ. This CDR3 is 15 amino acids long. Trimming took 2 bases from V and 3 from J, leaving 11 bases between them. The CDR3 protein is CASSFGPRDTGELFF. The CDR3 bases are TGCGCCAGCAGCTTCGGACCGAGGGACACCGGGGAGCTGTTTTTT.

In its sample, this clone was seen once. This chain connects TRBV27 to TRBJ2-7; D is undetermined. V was pared by 4 bases and J by 7 bases, with 20 bases between. The germline CDR1 and CDR2 sequences are MNHEY and SMNVEV (reference sequence). The CDR3 covers 15 residues. The CDR3: CASSSPWLSSREQYF. CDR3 sequence (DNA): TGTGCCAGCAGTTCTCCATGGCTCTCCTCGAGGGAGCAGTACTTC.

This clone was detected only once. The chain employs TRBV5-4 and TRBJ2-1; TRBD2 matches at 7 bases. Germline trimming cut 4 bases from V and 6 bases from J; bases unmatched to any gene: 10. The length of the CDR3 is 15 residues. CDR1 is SGHNT and CDR2 is YYREEE in the germline V gene (reference sequence). CDR3 amino acids: CASSPGPGGSNEQFF. The CDR3 DNA follows: TGTGCCAGCAGCCCGGGTCCGGGGGGTTCCAATGAGCAGTTCTTC.

The chain recombines TRBV6-4 with TRBJ1-2; D might be TRBD1 (5 bases). Germline assignment: CDR1 MRHNA and CDR2 SNTAGT. Trimming took off 4 bases at V and 8 bases at J, with 11 bases between the two ends. This CDR3 contains 12 residues. CDR3 region: CASSAGPGGYTF. The CDR3, as DNA: TGTGCCAGCAGTGCAGGGCCCGGGGGCTACACCTTC.